Here is one TCR beta chain with its context. The entry originates in a study of technical replicates of blood from several donors. Per the germline V gene, CDR1 is MRHNA and CDR2 is SNTAGT. Trimming cost V 0 bases and J 7 bases, with 18 bases left between them. This CDR3 contains 17 residues. Libraries were prepared by immunoSEQ multiplex PCR; TCRdb keeps only in-frame clonotypes and omits some of them. The data show about 74,000 clones, roughly 77% seen once. The rearrangement links TRBV6-4 to TRBJ1-4; perhaps TRBD1 as D (6 bases). This sequence was found in a human donor in good health. Some clones in this sample may be carry-over from other donors' samples. Input material: PBMCs. The CDR3 loop reads CASSDSAPGGFREKLFF. Written as DNA, the CDR3 is TGTGCCAGCAGTGACTCGGCGCCGGGGGGCTTTCGTGAAAAACTGTTTTTT.